This TCR beta chain was captured in a study of CD8 T cells in ankylosing spondylitis. Study results and limitations: Significantly higher representation of disease-linked clones was reported for matched ankylosing spondylitis synovial fluid. Clones that were linked to disease were CD8+ and were relatively rare in peripheral blood. A TCR beta motif made of several highly homologous variants seemed typical of ankylosing spondylitis blood.

Losses at the gene ends were 5 bases for V and 6 bases for J; bases not matched to a gene: 9. CDR1 is SGHTA, CDR2 FQGNSA, per germline. This CDR3 region has 14 residues. Notes on this clonotype: Its antigen is as yet unknown.

Using quantitative 5'-RACE with molecular barcodes, the authors made TCR beta libraries. One entry per CDR3 protein results from TCRdb running MiXCR on the 5' RACE reads. The profile covers hundreds of thousands of distinct CDR3 sequences, with approximately 12% appearing a single time and under 0.6% taken by the ten largest. The chain uses TRBV7-2 and TRBJ1-2; 7 nucleotides align to TRBD1. The specimen was blood, either unsorted or a sorted T cell fraction (not recorded which). The receptor was derived from a male donor with ankylosing spondylitis. CDR3 nucleotide sequence: TGTGCCAGCAGCCTTAGAACAGGGGAGGATGGCTACACCTTC. Translation: CASSLRTGEDGYTF.